Below are 4 T cell receptor beta chains sequenced from a single sample in a study of blood T cell repertoires in COVID-19. The data were produced by immunoSEQ multiplex PCR, yet TCRdb's version contains in-frame clones alone and is incomplete. Of just over 95,000 clones in the sample, just over 90% were seen once. The sample taken for sequencing was peripheral blood. The source of these receptors is a man in his fifties or sixties with acute or convalescent COVID-19.

V is TRBV24-1 and J is TRBJ2-2, with D possibly TRBD2 on 5 matching bases. V was shortened by 8 bases and J by 4 bases, with 7 bases between the two germline ends. The CDR3 has 12 amino acids. Germline V lookup: CDR1 KGHDR, CDR2 SFDVKD. The CDR3 sequence: CATTSFTGELFF. DNA for the CDR3: TGTGCCACCACTAGCTTCACCGGGGAGCTGTTTTTT.

This clone was counted only a few times. The CDR3 DNA is TGTGCCAGCGGGACAGGGGTCACCGGGGAGCTGTTTTTT. As protein: CASGTGVTGELFF. The chain employs TRBV9 and TRBJ2-2; TRBD1 aligns across 10 bases. The ends lost 7 bases at V and 4 bases at J; junction bases unmatched: 1. The germline V gene encodes CDR1 SGDLS and CDR2 YYNGEE. This CDR3 is 13 amino acids long.

The chain combines TRBV6-6 with TRBJ1-1, with D uncertain. Germline loops: CDR1 MNHNY, CDR2 SVGAGI (reference sequence). The V gene lost 3 bases and the J gene lost 0 bases, with 11 bases spanning the gap. This CDR3 contains 15 residues. The CDR3 DNA is TGTGCCAGCAGTTATTATCCGGGGATGAACACTGAAGCTTTCTTT. Residues: CASSYYPGMNTEAFF.

This chain joins TRBV27 and TRBJ1-2, with 8 bases fitting TRBD1. V was clipped by 3 bases and J by 5 bases; unmatched bases: 5. This CDR3 region has 14 residues. Germline assignment: CDR1 MNHEY and CDR2 SMNVEV (reference sequence). CDR3 coding DNA: TGTGCCAGCAGTTTCCAGGGGGCCTTATATGGCTACACCTTC. Its protein product is CASSFQGALYGYTF.